This entry describes one TCR beta chain. The antigen is not known. Investigators sorted each CD8+ T cell subset in triplicate, taking 250,000 to 300,000 cells each time. Naive CD8+ T lymphocytes were specified as CD45RO-CCR7+CD27+CD95-. The data are from a study of CXCR3-negative and CXCR3-positive naive CD8 T cells. About the study: There were roughly 140 million TRB reads altogether, and each library had about 1.5 +/- 0.3 million of them.

Findings and caveats of the study: The authors found comparable surface CD5 between naive subsets and inferred TCR strength from TRB CDR3 properties. Greater hydrophobicity was found in TRB CDR3s of CXCR3-positive naive cells than of CXCR3-negative naive cells.

Per the germline V gene, CDR1 is MNHEY and CDR2 is SVGAGI. The CDR3 runs 16 residues. The libraries of TRB cDNA were prepared using 5' RACE with UMI labels. TCRdb reprocessed the 5' RACE reads and stores each CDR3 protein as one record, lacking DNA. The sample includes under 150,000 distinct CDR3 sequences. The sequencing input was naive CXCR3+ CD8+ T cells from blood. Subset noted: CD45RO-CCR7+CD27+CD95- naive CD8+ T cells expressing CXCR3 (TNR3+). This receptor was identified in a human donor in good health. Some clones in this sample may be carry-over from other donors' samples. This chain links TRBV6-5 with TRBJ2-1; TCRdb selects TRBD2, and the lack of DNA leaves this call unchecked. Here the CDR3 reads CASRDPGTSDSNEQFF.